This is a list of T cell receptor beta chains from one sample in a study of CD8+ T cells in alopecia areata. Profiled with immunoSEQ multiplex PCR; TCRdb holds only in-frame clones, not every one. This sample has over 95,000 clones, with 50% to 65% found just once. The sample here was CD4+ T cells sorted from blood, taken at week 24, from a patient treated with tofacitinib. The receptors were sampled from a human donor with alopecia areata. Each CDR3 is given with its conserved first and last residue. The order of the fields is D gene, clone size, J gene, V gene, CDR3 protein, CDR3 DNA. A D gene is named only where the DNA matches it firmly. A row's size may be missing; if present it is once, few, many or a size class.

>-|-|TRBJ2-7|TRBV30
CAWSGFEPYEQYF
TGTGCCTGGAGTGGATTTGAGCCCTACGAGCAGTACTTC
>-|-|TRBJ1-1|TRBV29-1
CVSHTLNTEAFF
TGCGTCAGCCACACTCTGAACACTGAAGCTTTCTTT
>-|few|TRBJ1-2|TRBV29-1
CSVAQGVEGYGYTF
TGCAGCGTAGCCCAAGGGGTCGAAGGCTATGGCTACACCTTC
>-|-|TRBJ1-3|TRBV30
CAWSNRGRRGNTIYF
TGTGCCTGGAGTAATAGGGGACGAAGAGGAAACACCATATATTTT
>-|-|TRBJ1-5|TRBV6-5
CASSRTPTGSTQHF
TGTGCCAGCAGCCGAACCCCGACAGGTTCGACCCAGCATTTT
>-|-|TRBJ1-5|TRBV6-5
CASSAAGPVGQPQHF
TGTGCCAGCAGTGCCGCCGGACCGGTGGGGCAGCCCCAGCATTTT
>-|few|TRBJ1-2|TRBV27
CASSPYRVSDYGYTF
TGTGCCAGCAGTCCCTACAGGGTGTCTGACTATGGCTACACCTTC
>TRBD2|-|TRBJ2-3|TRBV5-4
CASSLSSGGSDTQYF
TGTGCCAGCAGCTTGTCCAGCGGGGGTTCAGATACGCAGTATTTT
>-|few|TRBJ2-1|TRBV18
CASSPRPTGEQFF
TGTGCCAGCTCACCCCGACCGACGGGGGAGCAGTTCTTC
>-|-|TRBJ2-3|TRBV6-5
CASRQVNTDTQYF
TGTGCCAGCAGACAGGTCAACACAGATACGCAGTATTTT
>TRBD1|-|TRBJ1-4|TRBV4-1
CASSRTGGLRNEKLFF
TGCGCCAGCTCCCGGACAGGGGGCCTCAGGAACGAAAAACTGTTTTTT
>TRBD2|few|TRBJ2-5|TRBV19
CASSIMFAGGQETQYF
TGTGCCAGTAGTATTATGTTCGCGGGGGGCCAAGAGACCCAGTACTTC
>-|few|TRBJ1-3|TRBV29-1
CSVGTFGNTIYF
TGCAGCGTGGGGACTTTTGGAAACACCATATATTTT
>TRBD1|few|TRBJ1-6|TRBV10-3
CAIRATGDNSPLHF
TGTGCCATCCGAGCGACAGGGGATAATTCACCCCTCCACTTT
>-|-|TRBJ2-3|TRBV30
CAWSGGRTDTQYF
TGTGCCTGGAGTGGTGGTCGCACAGATACGCAGTATTTT
>-|-|TRBJ2-7|TRBV29-1
CSVEKGGGKSYEQYF
TGCAGCGTTGAAAAGGGAGGAGGGAAGTCCTACGAGCAGTACTTC
>TRBD2|-|TRBJ2-3|TRBV6-5
CASTSGGGPDTQYF
TGTGCCAGCACCAGTGGGGGGGGTCCAGATACGCAGTATTTT
>-|-|TRBJ1-6|TRBV7-2
CASSLLNSPLHF
TGTGCCAGCAGCCTTCTAAATTCACCCCTCCACTTT
>-|-|TRBJ2-7|TRBV29-1
CSVGRTFSSYEQYF
TGCAGCGTTGGCCGGACATTTAGCTCCTACGAGCAGTACTTC
>TRBD1|-|TRBJ2-4|TRBV4-3
CASSQGTGGKNIQYF
TGCGCCAGCAGCCAGGGGACAGGGGGCAAAAACATTCAGTACTTC
>-|-|TRBJ1-2|TRBV19
CASSRATYSLDYGYTF
TGTGCCAGTAGCCGTGCTACTTACTCCCTGGACTATGGCTACACCTTC
>-|few|TRBJ2-7|TRBV27
CASSLPGAAYEQYF
TGTGCCAGCAGTTTGCCGGGGGCGGCGTACGAGCAGTACTTC
>-|-|TRBJ2-3|TRBV15
CATSRLGPSTQYF
TGTGCCACCAGCCGACTAGGACCAAGTACGCAGTATTTT
>-|few|TRBJ2-3|TRBV5-6
CASTIFGDTQYF
TGTGCCAGCACCATTTTTGGAGATACGCAGTATTTT
>-|-|TRBJ2-7|TRBV2
CASSRAARDYEQYF
TGTGCCAGCAGTCGCGCAGCACGGGACTACGAGCAGTACTTC
>-|-|TRBJ2-7|TRBV11-2
CASSLDIQGGNEQYF
TGTGCCAGCAGCTTAGATATACAGGGGGGGAACGAGCAGTACTTC
>TRBD1|-|TRBJ1-2|TRBV29-1
CSVARQGGTLYTF
TGCAGCGTCGCTAGACAGGGGGGAACCCTCTACACCTTC
>TRBD1|-|TRBJ1-2|TRBV27
CASSIDRAYGYTF
TGTGCCAGCAGTATTGACAGGGCCTATGGCTACACCTTC